The source of this TCR beta chain is a study of cytomegalovirus exposure and HLA in healthy donors. It was with 60 Vbeta and 13 Jbeta primers that the PCR ran. This table comes from immunoSEQ multiplex PCR, and its TCRdb copy is limited to in-frame clones, with some not included. The sample lists 150,000 to 200,000 clones; around 77% were seen once. Germline V CDR1 and CDR2: PRHDT, FYEKMQ (reference sequence). V lost 4 bases and J lost 8, with 20 bases in between. This CDR3 is 15 amino acids long. Study-wide findings and caveats: Prior analysis indicated that the majority of TCR beta V segments exhibited productivity approximately 87% or approximately 30% of the time.

To note about this clone: The antigen is undetermined.

The chain is built from TRBV13 and TRBJ1-2; D is perhaps TRBD1 (6 bases). What was sequenced was PBMCs. The sequence came from a middle-aged woman in good health and CMV-seronegative. The chain's CDR3 is CASSSSSGGLWGYTF. The CDR3 bases are TGTGCCAGCAGCTCATCCTCCGGGGGGCTCTGGGGCTACACCTTC.